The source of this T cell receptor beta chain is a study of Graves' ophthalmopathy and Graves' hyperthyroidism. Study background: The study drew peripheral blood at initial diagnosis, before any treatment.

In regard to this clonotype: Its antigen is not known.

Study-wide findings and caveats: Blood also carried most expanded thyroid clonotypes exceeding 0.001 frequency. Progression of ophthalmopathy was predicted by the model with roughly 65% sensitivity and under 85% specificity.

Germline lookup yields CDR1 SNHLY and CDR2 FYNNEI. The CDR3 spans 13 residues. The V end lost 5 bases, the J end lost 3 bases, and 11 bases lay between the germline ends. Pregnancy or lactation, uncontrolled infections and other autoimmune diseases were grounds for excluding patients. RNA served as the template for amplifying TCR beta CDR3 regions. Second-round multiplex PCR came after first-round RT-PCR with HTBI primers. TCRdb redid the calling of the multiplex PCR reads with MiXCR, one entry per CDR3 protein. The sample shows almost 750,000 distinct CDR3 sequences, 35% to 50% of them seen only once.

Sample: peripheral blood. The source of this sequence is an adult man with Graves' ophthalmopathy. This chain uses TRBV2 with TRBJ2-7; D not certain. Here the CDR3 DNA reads TGTGCCAGCAGTTTGTACACAAACTACGAGCAGTACTTC. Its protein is CASSLYTNYEQYF.